This T cell receptor beta chain was sequenced during a study of blood T cells in healthy people across ages. At least 6 million PBMCs were isolated per sample. Per individual sample, total RNA of at least 5.5 micrograms was extracted. Together with a sample-barcoded 5' primer, a J-beta primer mix was included in a second PCR lasting about 7 to 11 cycles. Every sample produced at least 2.5 million CDR3-containing paired-end reads. TCRdb re-called the 5' RACE reads with MiXCR, one entry per CDR3 protein. The table has under 950,000 distinct CDR3 sequences, 20% to 25% seen once. The CDR3 has 15 amino acids. The V gene end was trimmed by 0 bases and the J gene end by 6 bases; junction bases not matched to a gene: 5. Germline-derived CDR1 and CDR2 are MNHEY and SVGAGI.

Sequenced sample: blood. The V gene is TRBV6-5, the J gene TRBJ1-1, with 9 bases aligning to TRBD1. The sequence came from a man between 65 and 80 years old in good health. The CDR3 DNA reads as TGTGCCAGCAGTTACTCCAACAGGGGGCTTTCTGAAGCTTTCTTT. Amino acids: CASSYSNRGLSEAFF.